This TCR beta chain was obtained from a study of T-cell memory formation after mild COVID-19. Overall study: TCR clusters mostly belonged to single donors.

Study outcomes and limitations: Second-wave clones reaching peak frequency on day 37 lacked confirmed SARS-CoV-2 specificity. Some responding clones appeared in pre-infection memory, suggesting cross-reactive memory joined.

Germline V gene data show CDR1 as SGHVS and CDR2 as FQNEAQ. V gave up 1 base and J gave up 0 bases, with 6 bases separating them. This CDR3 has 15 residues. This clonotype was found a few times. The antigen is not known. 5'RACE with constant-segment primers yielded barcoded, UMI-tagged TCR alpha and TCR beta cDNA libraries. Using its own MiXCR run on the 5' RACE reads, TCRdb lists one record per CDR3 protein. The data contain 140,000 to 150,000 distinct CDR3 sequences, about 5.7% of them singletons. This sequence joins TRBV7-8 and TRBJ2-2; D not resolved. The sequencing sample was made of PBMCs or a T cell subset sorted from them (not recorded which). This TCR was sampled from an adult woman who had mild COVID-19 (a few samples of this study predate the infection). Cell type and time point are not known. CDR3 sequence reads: CASSLGASNTGELFF. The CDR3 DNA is TGTGCCAGCAGCTTAGGAGCCTCGAACACCGGGGAGCTGTTTTTT.